These T cell receptor beta chains were read from a single sample in a study of blood T cell repertoires in COVID-19. Profiled with immunoSEQ multiplex PCR; TCRdb holds only in-frame clones, not every one. The data hold under 150,000 clones, with approximately 79% observed a single time. Sequencing input: PBMCs or T cells enriched from blood (not recorded which). These receptors all come from a man aged 40-50 years with acute COVID-19. The CDR3 runs from the conserved cysteine through the conserved F or W. Each record gives: D gene, CDR3 length, J gene, clone size, V gene, CDR3 protein, CDR3 DNA. The D gene is left open where the match is weak. The size field is filled for only some rows; it gives once, few, many or a size class.

d_call: TRBD1
cdr3_length: 15
j_call: TRBJ2-7
clone_size: -
v_call: TRBV6-5
cdr3_aa: CASRGTGALSYEQYF
cdr3_nt: TGTGCCAGCAGGGGGACAGGGGCCCTCTCCTACGAGCAGTACTTC

d_call: TRBD1
cdr3_length: 13
j_call: TRBJ1-2
clone_size: -
v_call: TRBV5-8
cdr3_aa: CASRWTGSNGYTF
cdr3_nt: TGTGCCAGCAGATGGACAGGTTCCAATGGCTACACCTTC

d_call: TRBD1
cdr3_length: 16
j_call: TRBJ1-1
clone_size: once
v_call: TRBV9
cdr3_aa: CASSATGGARNTEAFF
cdr3_nt: TGTGCCAGCAGCGCCACAGGGGGCGCGAGGAATACTGAAGCTTTCTTT

d_call: TRBD1
cdr3_length: 15
j_call: TRBJ1-2
clone_size: -
v_call: TRBV15
cdr3_aa: CATSRDQSGGGGYTF
cdr3_nt: TGTGCCACCAGCAGAGATCAGTCAGGGGGAGGCGGCTACACCTTC

d_call: -
cdr3_length: 16
j_call: TRBJ2-1
clone_size: -
v_call: TRBV9
cdr3_aa: CASSVEGRGPYNEQFF
cdr3_nt: TGTGCCAGCAGCGTAGAGGGGCGGGGTCCCTACAATGAGCAGTTCTTC

d_call: -
cdr3_length: 14
j_call: TRBJ2-2
clone_size: few
v_call: TRBV5-1
cdr3_aa: CASKVQGNTGELFF
cdr3_nt: TGCGCCAGCAAAGTGCAGGGTAACACCGGGGAGCTGTTTTTT

d_call: -
cdr3_length: 14
j_call: TRBJ2-3
clone_size: -
v_call: TRBV7-3
cdr3_aa: CASSLSGGADTQYF
cdr3_nt: TGTGCCAGCAGCTTAAGTGGGGGGGCGGATACGCAGTATTTT

d_call: -
cdr3_length: 14
j_call: TRBJ2-7
clone_size: -
v_call: TRBV6-5
cdr3_aa: CASSRRVTSYEQYF
cdr3_nt: TGTGCCAGCAGTCGGAGAGTGACGTCCTACGAGCAGTACTTC

d_call: -
cdr3_length: 15
j_call: TRBJ1-2
clone_size: -
v_call: TRBV7-3
cdr3_aa: CASSLTGGLLDGYTF
cdr3_nt: TGTGCCAGCAGCTTAACGGGAGGGCTATTAGATGGCTACACCTTC

d_call: TRBD1
cdr3_length: 14
j_call: TRBJ2-3
clone_size: -
v_call: TRBV7-9
cdr3_aa: CASSFYRGADTQYF
cdr3_nt: TGTGCCAGCAGCTTCTACAGGGGAGCAGATACGCAGTATTTT

d_call: TRBD2
cdr3_length: 16
j_call: TRBJ2-3
clone_size: -
v_call: TRBV6-6
cdr3_aa: CASRILAGVPTDTQYF
cdr3_nt: TGTGCCAGCAGAATACTAGCGGGAGTTCCCACAGATACGCAGTATTTT

d_call: TRBD2
cdr3_length: 16
j_call: TRBJ2-7
clone_size: -
v_call: TRBV4-2
cdr3_aa: CASSQEGTSGLSEQYF
cdr3_nt: TGTGCCAGCAGCCAAGAGGGGACTAGCGGCCTGTCTGAGCAGTACTTC

d_call: -
cdr3_length: 17
j_call: TRBJ1-1
clone_size: -
v_call: TRBV21-1
cdr3_aa: CASSSEDRGQMNTEAFF
cdr3_nt: TGTGCCAGCAGCTCCGAAGACAGGGGGCAAATGAACACTGAAGCTTTCTTT

d_call: TRBD1
cdr3_length: 15
j_call: TRBJ2-2
clone_size: once
v_call: TRBV3-1/TRBV3-2
cdr3_aa: CASSPGTGTTGELFF
cdr3_nt: TGTGCCAGCAGCCCGGGGACAGGGACCACCGGGGAGCTGTTTTTT

d_call: TRBD1
cdr3_length: 14
j_call: TRBJ1-2
clone_size: -
v_call: TRBV5-1
cdr3_aa: CASSPGQANYGYTF
cdr3_nt: TGCGCCAGCAGCCCAGGACAGGCGAACTATGGCTACACCTTC

d_call: -
cdr3_length: 15
j_call: TRBJ2-1
clone_size: -
v_call: TRBV7-9
cdr3_aa: CASSPPGTLYNEQFF
cdr3_nt: TGTGCCAGCAGCCCACCAGGGACTCTATACAATGAGCAGTTCTTC

d_call: TRBD1
cdr3_length: 14
j_call: TRBJ1-2
clone_size: -
v_call: TRBV3-1/TRBV3-2
cdr3_aa: CASSLRDRFYGYTF
cdr3_nt: TGTGCCAGCAGCCTCCGGGACAGATTCTATGGCTACACCTTC

d_call: TRBD1
cdr3_length: 12
j_call: TRBJ1-2
clone_size: -
v_call: TRBV12-3/TRBV12-4
cdr3_aa: CASSRQGNGYTF
cdr3_nt: TGTGCCAGCAGTCGACAGGGGAATGGCTACACCTTC

d_call: -
cdr3_length: 16
j_call: TRBJ2-1
clone_size: -
v_call: TRBV11-3
cdr3_aa: CASSLETGGSYNEQFF
cdr3_nt: TGTGCCAGCAGCTTAGAGACAGGAGGCTCCTACAATGAGCAGTTCTTC